The entry that follows covers one TCR beta chain sequence. The antigen is not known. The sample originates from a study of a mutant IDH1 vaccine in newly diagnosed glioma. Here immunoSEQ multiplex PCR was the method, and the copy in TCRdb shows in-frame clones only, minus some. The repertoire holds 30,000 to 35,000 clones, with 90% as singletons. Documented time point: week 11, during vaccination. It was 300 ug of mutant IDH1 20-mer peptide that made up each vaccine dose, given with topical imiquimod. This CDR3 is 11 amino acids long. Germline values: CDR1 DFQATT, CDR2 SNEGSKA (reference sequence). The rearrangement uses TRBV20-1 and TRBJ2-1; D might be TRBD1 or TRBD2, each matching 6 bases. The sequence derives from a young man with glioma. This specimen was PBMCs, taken from a glioma patient whose treatment included an IDH1 peptide vaccine. The CDR3 DNA follows: TGCAGAGGCAAGGGGGGAGATGAGCAGTTCTTC. Translated, it gives CRGKGGDEQFF.